This T cell receptor (beta chain) was captured in a study of identical twins. Regarding the study as a whole: Weaker excess sharing between twins was seen in beta out-of-frame sequences. Out-of-frame alpha sequences shared by twins were enriched for low generation probability.

Turning to this clonotype: Its antigen is unknown.

The CDR3 loop spans 15 amino acids. Germline V gene lookup returns CDR1 DFQATT and CDR2 SNEGSKA (reference sequence). V gave up 5 bases and J gave up 5 bases; unmatched junction bases: 11. TCRdb fed the 5' RACE reads into MiXCR, producing one record per CDR3 protein. The sample lists approximately 490,000 distinct CDR3 sequences, more than 20% seen once, with 0.4% to 0.6% in the top ten. Healthy Caucasian donors formed the entire cohort. The same specimen was also included in a second study, on yellow fever vaccine responses in identical twins. That paper states: Twins showed a vaccine T cell response that reportedly seemed partly convergent, partly personalized.

Sample: CD4+ T cells sorted from blood. This chain joins TRBV20-1 and TRBJ2-3, with 9 bases aligning to TRBD2. The receptor comes from a woman younger than 35 in good health. The CDR3 nucleotides read TGCAGTGCTGACCAAATAGCGGGAGCTGTAGATACGCAGTATTTT. Residues: CSADQIAGAVDTQYF.